This entry lists 28 T cell receptor beta chains sequenced from one sample in a study of vaccination and CD4 T cells after COVID-19. As for time point: late sampling 161 to 241 days after vaccination in a few convalescent patients. One entry per CDR3 protein results from TCRdb running MiXCR on the PCR reads. This table holds tens of thousands of distinct CDR3 sequences, 45% to 50% found once. Specimen: CD4+ T cells from blood, collected about 7 months after SARS-CoV-2 vaccination. These receptors all stem from a human donor who had recovered from COVID-19.

The V and J genes are TRBV20-1 and TRBJ2-5, with D unclear. Per the germline V gene, CDR1 is DFQATT and CDR2 is SNEGSKA (reference sequence). V was trimmed by 5 bases and J by 3 bases, leaving 10 bases between them. This CDR3 has 12 amino acids. The CDR3 sequence is CSAVNIKETQYF. The CDR3 DNA reads TGCAGTGCTGTGAACATTAAAGAGACCCAGTACTTC.

V is TRBV7-9 and J is TRBJ2-3, with TRBD1 matching over 10 bases. The V gene end was trimmed by 8 bases and the J gene end by 4 bases; junction bases not matched to a gene: 6. The CDR3 loop spans 14 amino acids. Germline V gives CDR1 SEHNR, CDR2 FQNEAQ (reference sequence). As DNA, the CDR3 is TGTGCCAGCTCCACGACAGGGGGCTCAGATACGCAGTATTTT. Protein product: CASSTTGGSDTQYF.

The rearrangement links TRBV15 to TRBJ2-7, with TRBD2 identical over 10 bases. CDR3 length: 15 residues. Unmatched junction bases numbered 6, after V lost 1 base and J lost 6 bases. Per the germline V gene, CDR1 is LNHNV and CDR2 is YYDKDF (reference sequence). The CDR3 is CATSRAVSGRTEQYF. CDR3 sequence (DNA): TGTGCCACCAGCAGAGCGGTTAGCGGGAGGACCGAGCAGTACTTC. Full variable domain (rest looked up from reference TRBV15 and TRBJ2-7): DAMVIQNPRYQVTQFGKPVTLSCSQTLNHNVMYWYQQKSSQAPKLLFHYYDKDFNNEADTPDNFQSRRPNTSFCFLDIRSPGLGDTAMYLCATSRAVSGRTEQYFGPGTRLTVT.

The rearrangement joins TRBV10-3 to TRBJ2-2; 7 nucleotides match TRBD1. The CDR3 runs to 15 residues. CDR1 is ENHRY and CDR2 is SYGVKD in the germline V gene. The junction had 9 bases not matched to a gene; V was cut back by 10 bases and J by 1 base. Here the CDR3 reads CATSDRQRNTGELFF. The DNA of the CDR3 is TGTGCCACGTCGGACAGGCAAAGGAACACCGGGGAGCTGTTTTTT.

This clonotype was found once. The J gene is TRBJ2-7, the V gene TRBV6-2 or TRBV6-3, with 14 positions matching TRBD2. This CDR3 comprises 15 residues. The junction had 4 bases not matched to a gene; V was cut back by 5 bases and J by 4 bases. Germline CDR1 MNHEY, CDR2 SVGEGT. CDR3 coding DNA: TGTGCCAGCAGTATCCGACTAGCGGGAGGGTACGAGCAGTACTTC. Translating it yields CASSIRLAGGYEQYF.

This clonotype occurred a few times. The junction departs from germline at one end; a sequencing error may be responsible. The rearrangement uses TRBV20-1 and TRBJ2-2, with D possibly matching TRBD2 (5 bases). The CDR3 has 13 residues. The germline V gene has CDR1 DFQATT and CDR2 SNEGSKA (reference sequence). The CDR3 bases are TGCAGTGCTAGAGACCATGGATCCGGGGAGCTGCTTTTT. Protein: CSARDHGSGELLF.

The rearrangement uses TRBV20-1 and TRBJ2-2; the match to TRBD1 covers 11 bases. Germline V gives CDR1 DFQATT, CDR2 SNEGSKA (reference sequence). The CDR3 runs 15 residues. Losses at the gene ends were 5 bases for V and 5 bases for J; bases not matched to a gene: 7. CDR3 DNA: TGCAGTGCTGGTACCGGGACAGGGGGTACCGGGGAGCTGTTTTTT. Its translation: CSAGTGTGGTGELFF.

V gene TRBV5-1 combines with J gene TRBJ2-5, with TRBD1 identical over 7 bases. With V trimmed by 2 bases and J by 4 bases, 2 bases remained unmatched. Germline lookup yields CDR1 SGHRS and CDR2 YFSETQ. The CDR3 runs 13 residues. The CDR3 reads CASSLNRGETQYF. The CDR3 nucleotides are TGCGCCAGCAGCTTAAACAGGGGAGAGACCCAGTACTTC.

Concerning this clonotype itself: The germline gene is not matched at one end of the junction; a read error may be the cause. This chain connects TRBV7-7 to TRBJ2-5; D call uncertain. Germline CDR1 reads SSHAT; CDR2 reads FNYEAQ (reference sequence). This CDR3 is built from 15 residues. The CDR3 sequence: CASSLTSGFQETQYF. The CDR3, as DNA: TGTGCTAGCAGCCTTACCAGTGGATTCCAAGAGACCCAGTACTTC.

The chain links TRBV6-2 or TRBV6-3 to TRBJ2-5; D remains ambiguous. This CDR3 is 12 amino acids long. The germline CDR1 and CDR2 sequences are MNHEY and SVGEGT. Trimming stripped 6 bases from V and 5 bases from J, with 10 bases between. CDR3 coding DNA: TGTGCCAGCAGCGACGCGATCGAGACCCAGTACTTC. Its translation: CASSDAIETQYF.

V usage is TRBV20-1 and J usage is TRBJ2-2; D might be TRBD2 (5 bases). The CDR3 is 15 residues long. V was shortened by 4 bases and J by 4 bases, with 16 bases between the two germline ends. The germline V gene encodes CDR1 DFQATT and CDR2 SNEGSKA (reference sequence). The CDR3 is CSATPSATSTGELFF. The CDR3 DNA is TGCAGTGCTACCCCAAGTGCTACTAGCACCGGGGAGCTGTTTTTT.

V gene TRBV7-9 combines with J gene TRBJ2-2, with TRBD1 identical over 7 bases. V shed 6 bases, J shed 5 bases, and the junction held 6 bases outside the gene matches. The germline gives CDR1 SEHNR, CDR2 FQNEAQ (reference sequence). The CDR3 covers 14 residues. The CDR3 DNA follows: TGTGCCAGCAGATGGGACAGCTCTACCGGGGAGCTGTTTTTT. Translating gives CASRWDSSTGELFF.

This chain joins TRBV21-1 and TRBJ2-7; TRBD1 is taken as the D call from the table, unchecked against the DNA. TRBV21-1 is tagged as a pseudogene. The CDR3 spans 14 residues. The CDR3 loop reads CASSSRGASYEQYF. The CDR3 DNA reads TGTGCCAGCAGCAGCCGGGGGGCTTCCTACGAGCAGTACTTC.

The rearrangement links TRBV21-1 to TRBJ1-1; TRBD1 is the table's D call, not checked against the DNA. TRBV21-1 is an annotated pseudogene. The CDR3 is made up of 16 amino acids. CDR3 residues: CASSQGTMGENTEAFF. In nucleotides, the CDR3 is TGTGCCAGCTCGCAAGGCACCATGGGGGAGAACACTGAAGCTTTCTTT.

This clonotype was counted between two and nine times. The chain links TRBV19 to TRBJ1-5, with TRBD1 as a possible D gene (5 bases). The CDR3 consists of 14 residues. Germline CDR1 and CDR2: LNHDA and SQIVND (reference sequence). Trimming left V 5 bases short and J 7 bases short, with 15 bases between. CDR3 sequence reads: CASSPSGGRQPQHF. CDR3 bases: TGTGCCAGTAGTCCTTCCGGGGGAAGACAGCCCCAGCATTTT. Variable domain in full (rest from reference TRBV19 and TRBJ1-5): DGGITQSPKYLFRKEGQNVTLSCEQNLNHDAMYWYRQDPGQGLRLIYYSQIVNDFQKGDIAEGYSVSREKKESFPLTVTSAQKNPTAFYLCASSPSGGRQPQHFGDGTRLSIL.

The genes are TRBV20-1 and TRBJ1-1; D not resolved. Trimming pared 3 bases from V and 0 bases from J, leaving 8 bases between. This CDR3 has 13 residues. The V gene's germline CDR1 is DFQATT and CDR2 SNEGSKA (reference sequence). DNA for the CDR3: TGCAGTGCTAGGGAGACCATGAACACTGAAGCTTTCTTT. Amino acid sequence: CSARETMNTEAFF.

The chain has TRBV27 and TRBJ2-7; 10 bases align to TRBD1. The CDR3 spans 15 residues. The V segment lost 6 bases and the J segment 7 bases; nucleotides outside the gene matches: 12. CDR1 is MNHEY, CDR2 SMNVEV, per germline (reference sequence). CDR3 nucleotide sequence: TGTGCCAGCAGACCCCCGGACAGGGGGTTGGAAGAGCAGTACTTC. Translated: CASRPPDRGLEEQYF.

This clonotype has only a few counts. The chain couples TRBV28 to TRBJ1-5, with TRBD1 identical over 10 bases. J gave up 4 bases and V 11 bases, and 11 bases lay outside the gene matches. Germline V CDR1 and CDR2: MDHEN, SYDVKM. The CDR3 is 15 amino acids. CDR3 nucleotide sequence: TGTGCCGTCCGCCGCGGGGACAGGGGTAATCAGCCCCAGCATTTT. This encodes CAVRRGDRGNQPQHF.

The V call is TRBV27, the J call TRBJ2-7; either TRBD1 or TRBD2 may supply D (9 bases each). Germline V lookup: CDR1 MNHEY, CDR2 SMNVEV (reference sequence). The CDR3 is made up of 20 amino acids. V lost 5 bases to trimming and J lost 0 bases, with 29 bases between them. The CDR3 is CASSPLINRGPAGGSYEQYF. CDR3 bases: TGTGCCAGCAGTCCACTGATCAACAGGGGGCCAGCGGGAGGCTCCTACGAGCAGTACTTC.

V is TRBV6-2 or TRBV6-3 and J is TRBJ2-5; a weak D match, TRBD1 (5 bases). Germline loops: CDR1 MNHEY, CDR2 SVGEGT. The ends were cut back, 8 bases at V and 5 bases at J, with 15 bases in the middle. The CDR3 length is 13 residues. The CDR3 loop is CASLSIGVETQYF. The CDR3 DNA is TGTGCCAGCCTGAGTATAGGGGTGGAGACCCAGTACTTC.

V and J are TRBV7-9 and TRBJ1-5, with D unclear. V was cut by 5 bases and J by 2 bases, with 7 bases left in between. CDR1 and CDR2 (germline): SEHNR, FQNEAQ (reference sequence). This CDR3 comprises 13 residues. CDR3 protein: CASSLVGNQPQHF. CDR3 nucleotides: TGTGCCAGCAGCCTAGTAGGCAATCAGCCCCAGCATTTT.

The rearrangement joins TRBV20-1 to TRBJ1-1; no definite D call. Looked up from germline, CDR1 is DFQATT and CDR2 is SNEGSKA (reference sequence). With 3 bases removed from V and 1 base from J, the gap between germline ends came to 6 bases. The CDR3 consists of 12 residues. CDR3 protein: CSASRQNTEAFF. In DNA, the CDR3 is TGCAGTGCTAGCCGACAGAACACTGAAGCTTTCTTT.

This rearrangement joins TRBV7-9 to TRBJ2-5; perhaps TRBD2 as D (7 bases). The CDR3 sequence is 15 residues long. Trimming cost V 6 bases and J 5 bases, with 19 bases left between them. In germline, CDR1 is SEHNR, CDR2 FQNEAQ (reference sequence). CDR3 amino acids: CASSPMGGGSETQYF. CDR3 nucleotide sequence: TGTGCCAGCAGTCCCATGGGAGGGGGAAGTGAGACCCAGTACTTC.

The V call is TRBV7-2, the J call TRBJ2-7; TRBD2 agrees at 11 bases. V lost 5 bases, J lost 6 bases, and 6 bases stayed unmatched. CDR1 and CDR2 (germline): SGHTA, FQGNSA. The CDR3 is made up of 14 amino acids. CDR3 bases: TGTGCCAGCAGCCGGGGACTAGCGGTGCGCGAGCAGTACTTC. Translation gives CASSRGLAVREQYF.

The chain joins TRBV24-1 to TRBJ2-7; possible D gene TRBD2, 6 bases. Trimming took 6 bases from V and 5 from J, leaving 19 bases between them. Germline V gene data show CDR1 as KGHDR and CDR2 as SFDVKD. CDR3 length equals 15 residues. The CDR3 sequence: CATSSPGLGQNEQYF. CDR3 DNA sequence: TGTGCCACCAGTTCGCCGGGACTCGGTCAGAACGAGCAGTACTTC.

The chain joins TRBV7-8 to TRBJ2-3; 7 bases fit TRBD2. Germline trimming cut 0 bases from V and 0 bases from J; bases unmatched to any gene: 3. Germline V gene sequence: CDR1 SGHVS, CDR2 FQNEAQ. CDR3 size: 16 residues. CDR3 protein: CASSLAGGSSTDTQYF. DNA of the CDR3: TGTGCCAGCAGCTTAGCGGGAGGGAGCAGCACAGATACGCAGTATTTT. Complete variable domain (other parts from reference TRBV7-8 and TRBJ2-3): GAGVSQSPRYKVAKRGQDVALRCDPISGHVSLFWYQQALGQGPEFLTYFQNEAQLDKSGLPSDRFFAERPEGSVSTLKIQRTQQEDSAVYLCASSLAGGSSTDTQYFGPGTRLTVL.

This clonotype was picked up a small number of times. The CDR3 protein is CASSFTSGGYEQYF. The CDR3 DNA follows: TGTGCCAGCAGTTTTACTAGCGGGGGATACGAGCAGTACTTC. The rearrangement links TRBV27 to TRBJ2-7; 11 nucleotides match TRBD2. Germline CDR1 is MNHEY and CDR2 is SMNVEV (reference sequence). This CDR3 is 14 amino acids long. V lost 3 bases to trimming and J lost 4 bases; unmatched junction nucleotides: 2.

This chain connects TRBV20-1 to TRBJ2-5; 11 nucleotides match TRBD2. V was clipped by 0 bases and J by 5 bases; unmatched bases: 11. The CDR3 contains 17 residues. Germline V CDR1 and CDR2: DFQATT, SNEGSKA (reference sequence). The CDR3 protein is CSARDLTSGSDRETQYF. The CDR3 DNA follows: TGCAGTGCTAGAGATCTTACTAGCGGGAGTGATAGGGAGACCCAGTACTTC.